Shown below are 20 T cell receptor beta chains from a single sample sequenced in a study of blood T cell repertoires in COVID-19. Produced via immunoSEQ multiplex PCR; TCRdb's table is partial and in-frame only. The table shows about 170,000 clones, with approximately 85% occurring only once. The sequenced sample was peripheral blood. Every receptor here comes from a man at least 80 years old with COVID-19, enrolled during active disease.

CDR3 bases: TGTGCCAGCAGCCACCGGAACTATGGCTACACCTTC. This sequence encodes CASSHRNYGYTF. The chain carries TRBV4-2 and TRBJ1-2; D is undetermined. Trimming removed 3 bases at V and 2 bases at J, with 4 bases between. CDR3 length equals 12 residues. Germline V lookup: CDR1 LGHNA, CDR2 YNFKEQ.

The rearrangement joins TRBV7-2 to TRBJ2-4, with D unclear. Looked up from germline, CDR1 is SGHTA and CDR2 is FQGNSA. The CDR3 consists of 13 residues. Between the trimmed V and J ends, which lost 1 base and 2 bases, there was a span of 3 bases. The CDR3 loop is CASSLGPKNIQYF. The CDR3 DNA sequence: TGTGCCAGCAGCTTAGGGCCCAAAAACATTCAGTACTTC.

The V call is TRBV10-2, the J call TRBJ1-2; 8 bases are shared with TRBD1. V lost 4 bases, J lost 8 bases, and 6 bases stayed unmatched. The CDR3 runs 13 residues. CDR1 WSHSY and CDR2 SAAADI come from the germline V gene. The CDR3 spells CASSAETGEGYTF. The CDR3 nucleotides read TGCGCCAGCAGTGCCGAGACAGGGGAGGGCTACACCTTC.

The chain is built from TRBV20-1 and TRBJ1-3; D is unresolved. Germline V lookup: CDR1 DFQATT, CDR2 SNEGSKA (reference sequence). This CDR3 region has 15 residues. V lost 3 bases and J lost 0, with 12 bases in between. The CDR3 loop reads CSASPTAYSGNTIYF. The CDR3 DNA reads TGCAGTGCTAGTCCTACAGCTTACTCTGGAAACACCATATATTTT.

The chain couples TRBV9 to TRBJ1-1; the match to TRBD1 covers 8 bases. CDR3 length: 15 amino acids. Trimming at V came to 0 bases and at J to 4 bases, leaving 5 bases not matched to a gene. The germline V gene encodes CDR1 SGDLS and CDR2 YYNGEE. CDR3 sequence: CASSVGGQAGTEAFF. CDR3 bases: TGTGCCAGCAGCGTAGGGGGACAGGCTGGCACTGAAGCTTTCTTT.

This chain connects TRBV9 to TRBJ2-2; 8 bases are shared with TRBD1. V was clipped by 4 bases and J by 6 bases; unmatched bases: 8. CDR1 and CDR2 (germline): SGDLS, YYNGEE. The length of the CDR3 is 15 residues. CDR3 amino acids: CASSPRTGGPGELFF. For the CDR3, the DNA is TGTGCCAGCAGCCCCCGAACAGGGGGTCCCGGGGAGCTGTTTTTT.

This clone was seen only once. The rearrangement joins TRBV25-1 to TRBJ2-7, with 12 nucleotides matching TRBD2. The CDR3 loop spans 15 amino acids. CDR1 and CDR2 from the germline V gene are MGHDK and SYGVNS. V dropped 4 bases and J dropped 6; count of bases not matched to a gene: 7. CDR3 loop: CASSGTSGAVGEQYF. Written as DNA, the CDR3 is TGTGCCAGCAGTGGGACTAGCGGGGCTGTTGGCGAGCAGTACTTC.

V usage is TRBV5-6 and J usage is TRBJ2-7; D unresolved. The CDR3 has 11 amino acids. Germline-derived CDR1 and CDR2 are SGHDT and YYEEEE. The V end lost 2 bases, the J end lost 6 bases, and 6 bases lay between the germline ends. CDR3 sequence reads: CASSFISEQYF. The CDR3 region has the DNA TGTGCCAGCAGCTTCATCAGCGAGCAGTACTTC.

The CDR3 sequence is CAISESGTAGYTF. CDR3 sequence (DNA): TGTGCCATCAGTGAGTCTGGTACTGCTGGCTACACCTTC. The gene calls are TRBV10-3 and TRBJ1-2; D remains unclear. CDR1 ENHRY and CDR2 SYGVKD come from the germline V gene. The germline V and J ends were trimmed by 0 bases and 7 bases, with 9 bases remaining between them. The CDR3 runs 13 residues.

In this sample, this clone turned up once. The chain couples TRBV5-6 to TRBJ2-5; D gene unclear. Per germline, CDR1 SGHDT and CDR2 YYEEEE. The CDR3 contains 14 residues. Trimming removed 4 bases from V and 2 bases from J, with 12 bases in between. The chain's CDR3 is CASSDSGFQETQYF. As DNA, the CDR3 is TGTGCCAGCAGCGATTCAGGATTTCAAGAGACCCAGTACTTC.

The chain links TRBV5-1 to TRBJ1-2; D is possibly TRBD1 (5 bases). There are 14 residues in the CDR3. Germline V lookup: CDR1 SGHRS, CDR2 YFSETQ. The ends were cut back, 0 bases at V and 1 base at J, with 7 bases in the middle. The DNA of the CDR3 is TGCGCCAGCAGCTTGGGGGGCAGTAACTATGGCTACACCTTC. Protein: CASSLGGSNYGYTF.

V gene TRBV15 combines with J gene TRBJ1-1; 8 positions agree with TRBD1. The CDR3 extends over 15 amino acids. Germline V lookup: CDR1 LNHNV, CDR2 YYDKDF (reference sequence). With 2 bases clipped from V and 4 bases from J, the junction kept 6 bases outside the gene matches. The chain's CDR3 is CATSRRGQGPTEAFF. The CDR3 DNA is TGTGCCACCAGCAGACGAGGACAGGGACCCACTGAAGCTTTCTTT.

This clone was detected only once. The rearrangement links TRBV19 to TRBJ1-1, with D maybe TRBD1 (6 bases). Germline CDR1 reads LNHDA; CDR2 reads SQIVND (reference sequence). This CDR3 is 13 amino acids long. Trimming cost V 1 base and J 5 bases, with 8 bases left between them. CDR3 residues: CASSIGGGTEAFF. The CDR3 coding sequence is TGTGCCAGTAGTATAGGAGGGGGAACTGAAGCTTTCTTT.

This rearrangement joins TRBV12-5 to TRBJ1-1; 7 nucleotides line up with TRBD1. CDR1 and CDR2 from the germline V gene are LGHNT and FRNRAP. This CDR3 region has 14 residues. The junction had 4 bases not matched to a gene; V was cut back by 6 bases and J by 0 bases. The CDR3 spells CASGMGQLNTEAFF. CDR3 DNA: TGTGCTAGTGGGATGGGACAGCTGAACACTGAAGCTTTCTTT.

The V and J genes are TRBV4-1 and TRBJ1-1, with 8 bases aligning to TRBD1. After removal of 4 bases from V and 5 bases from J, the junction contained 9 bases not matched to a gene. In germline, CDR1 is MGHRA, CDR2 YSYEKL. The CDR3 contains 15 residues. The CDR3 is CASSRGTGGYTEAFF. The CDR3 DNA follows: TGCGCCAGCAGCCGAGGGACAGGAGGGTATACTGAAGCTTTCTTT.

The V gene is TRBV19, the J gene TRBJ2-5, with 8 nucleotides matching TRBD1. Germline assignment: CDR1 LNHDA and CDR2 SQIVND (reference sequence). After removal of 7 bases from V and 2 bases from J, the junction contained 3 bases not matched to a gene. CDR3 length: 13 residues. CDR3 sequence: CASTDRGQETQYF. CDR3 sequence (DNA): TGTGCCAGTACCGACAGGGGACAAGAGACCCAGTACTTC.

V is TRBV11-3 and J is TRBJ1-6; no clear D. There are 18 residues in the CDR3. Germline V gives CDR1 SGHNT, CDR2 YENEEA. The ends were cut back, 5 bases at V and 0 bases at J, with 17 bases in the middle. The CDR3, as DNA: TGTGCCAGCAGCCCTCCCCCCAGTCAAAGCTCCTATAATTCACCCCTCCACTTT. Protein: CASSPPPSQSSYNSPLHF.

DNA for the CDR3: TGTGCCAGCAGTCCCTCCCTGACAGGGATGAACACTGAAGCTTTCTTT. Translating gives CASSPSLTGMNTEAFF. The rearrangement links TRBV27 to TRBJ1-1; 7 bases fit TRBD1. The length of the CDR3 is 16 residues. Germline V gene lookup returns CDR1 MNHEY and CDR2 SMNVEV (reference sequence). Trimming cost V 5 bases and J 0 bases; bases outside gene matches: 9.

This clone has a handful of counts. The chain joins TRBV27 to TRBJ1-5; no clear D gene. Germline-derived CDR1 and CDR2 are MNHEY and SMNVEV (reference sequence). The V gene lost 0 bases and the J gene lost 3 bases, with 9 bases spanning the gap. This CDR3 is built from 15 residues. CDR3 nucleotides: TGTGCCAGCAGTTTATCGAGGCTATCCAATCAGCCCCAGCATTTT. It yields the protein CASSLSRLSNQPQHF.

J is TRBJ1-1 and V is TRBV11-2; TRBD1 agrees at 7 bases. Trimming took 5 bases from V and 1 from J; bases not matched to a gene: 4. The CDR3 contains 14 residues. Germline V gene data show CDR1 as SGHAT and CDR2 as FQNNGV. CDR3 coding DNA: TGTGCCAGCAGCGGAAACAGGGGGAACACTGAAGCTTTCTTT. Translating gives CASSGNRGNTEAFF.